Given below is one T cell receptor (beta chain) in context. Its target is not known. The data were taken from a study of monozygotic twins with inflammatory bowel disease. General observations from the study: Results did not support any single strong IBD-associated signal or clonotype. With inverse Simpson as the measure, TCRbeta diversity was lower in IBD patients than in healthy co-twins. Especially with disease activity, IBD patients had fewer clonotypes in common with others than healthy twins did.

From the 5' RACE reads, TCRdb lists one entry per CDR3 protein and no DNA. The sample table includes around 220,000 distinct CDR3 sequences. Blood samples measuring roughly 2.3 ml were taken per donor. The CDR3 is 15 amino acids. The germline V gene encodes CDR1 SEHNR and CDR2 FQNEAQ (reference sequence). The V call is TRBV7-9, the J call TRBJ1-4; TCRdb's D gene call, TRBD1, goes unchecked for lack of DNA. The source material was blood. The clonotype was recovered from a human donor with ulcerative colitis or Crohn's disease, or a healthy co-twin of an affected twin (not recorded which). CDR3 amino acids: CASSPGDLSNEKLFF.